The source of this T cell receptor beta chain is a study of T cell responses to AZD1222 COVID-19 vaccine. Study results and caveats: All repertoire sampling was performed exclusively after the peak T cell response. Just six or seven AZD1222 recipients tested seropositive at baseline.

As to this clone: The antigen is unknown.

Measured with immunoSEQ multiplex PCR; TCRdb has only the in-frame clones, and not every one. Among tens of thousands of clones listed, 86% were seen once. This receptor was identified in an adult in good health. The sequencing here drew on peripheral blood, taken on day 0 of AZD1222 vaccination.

The CDR3 DNA sequence: TGTGCCACCCTGGGCAGGACCGTTGGATCCTACGAGCAGTACTTC. As protein: CATLGRTVGSYEQYF. This chain links TRBV6-5 with TRBJ2-7; D remains ambiguous. This CDR3 is 15 amino acids long. Germline V gives CDR1 MNHEY, CDR2 SVGAGI. Trimming shortened V by 10 bases and J by 1 base, and 20 bases separated the two germline ends.